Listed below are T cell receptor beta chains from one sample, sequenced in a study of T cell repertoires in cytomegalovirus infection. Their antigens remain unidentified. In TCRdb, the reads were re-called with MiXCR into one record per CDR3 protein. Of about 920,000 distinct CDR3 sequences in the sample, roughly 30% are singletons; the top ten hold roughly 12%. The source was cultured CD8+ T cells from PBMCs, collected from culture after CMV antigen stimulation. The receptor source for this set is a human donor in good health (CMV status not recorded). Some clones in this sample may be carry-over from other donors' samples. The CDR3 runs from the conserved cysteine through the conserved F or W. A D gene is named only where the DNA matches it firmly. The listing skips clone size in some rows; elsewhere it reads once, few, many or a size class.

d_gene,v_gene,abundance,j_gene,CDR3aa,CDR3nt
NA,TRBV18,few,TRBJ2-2,CASFQGHSNTGELFF,TGTGCCAGCTTCCAAGGGCACTCGAACACCGGGGAGCTGTTTTTT
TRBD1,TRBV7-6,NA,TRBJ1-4,CASGIRGQINEKLFF,TGTGCCAGCGGCATCCGGGGACAGATAAATGAAAAACTGTTTTTT
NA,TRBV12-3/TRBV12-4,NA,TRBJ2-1,CASSFETGSRNEQFF,TGTGCCAGCAGCTTCGAAACAGGGAGTAGGAATGAGCAGTTCTTC
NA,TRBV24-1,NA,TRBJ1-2,CATSDLRDTPCGYTF,TGTGCCACCAGTGATCTCCGGGACACCCCCTGTGGCTACACCTTC
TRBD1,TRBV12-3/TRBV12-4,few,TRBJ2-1,CATQGAHNEQFF,TGTGCCACACAGGGGGCCCACAATGAGCAGTTCTTC
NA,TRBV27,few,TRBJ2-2,CASSTSGELFF,TGCGCCAGCAGTACATCCGGGGAGCTGTTTTTT
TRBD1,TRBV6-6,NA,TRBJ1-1,CASSYPGTDEAFF,TGTGCCAGCAGTTACCCTGGGACAGATGAAGCTTTCTTT
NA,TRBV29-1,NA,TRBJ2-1,CSVEMGFYNEQFF,TGCAGCGTTGAAATGGGATTCTACAATGAGCAGTTCTTC
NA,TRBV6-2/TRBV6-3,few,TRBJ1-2,CASSYLKSYGYTF,TGTGCCAGCAGTTACCTTAAGAGCTATGGCTACACCTTC
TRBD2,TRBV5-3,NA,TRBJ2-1,CASSLDLAGPSSYNEQFF,TGTGCCAGCAGCTTAGACCTAGCGGGGCCAAGCTCCTACAATGAGCAGTTCTTC
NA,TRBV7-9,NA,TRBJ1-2,CASSLDGQYYGYTF,TGTGCCAGCAGCTTAGATGGACAGTACTATGGCTACACCTTC
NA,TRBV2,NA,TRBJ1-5,CASSEQEGYQPQHF,TGTGCCAGCAGTGAACAAGAGGGGTATCAGCCCCAGCATTTT
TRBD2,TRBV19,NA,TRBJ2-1,CASSLAGGQHNEQFF,TGTGCCAGTAGCCTAGCGGGGGGCCAACACAATGAGCAGTTCTTC
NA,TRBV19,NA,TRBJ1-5,CASSINPGFQPQHF,TGTGCCAGTAGTATAAATCCTGGGTTTCAGCCCCAGCATTTT
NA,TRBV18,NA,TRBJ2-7,CASSPDTYEQYF,TGTGCCAGCAGTCCGGACACCTACGAGCAGTACTTC
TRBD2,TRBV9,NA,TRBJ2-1,CASSPSGRGGLDEQFF,TGTGCCAGCAGCCCTTCGGGGCGGGGGGGCTTAGATGAGCAGTTCTTC
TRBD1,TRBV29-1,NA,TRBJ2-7,CSVPGTGSYEQYF,TGCAGCGTCCCCGGGACAGGCTCCTACGAGCAGTACTTC
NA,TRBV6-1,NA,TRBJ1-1,CASSRQIQTEAFF,TGTGCCAGCAGTCGACAGATTCAAACTGAAGCTTTCTTT
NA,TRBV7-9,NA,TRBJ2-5,CASSLGGIQETQYF,TGTGCCAGCAGCTTAGGGGGGATCCAAGAGACCCAGTACTTC
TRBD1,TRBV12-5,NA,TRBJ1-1,CASGLVTGSITEAFF,TGTGCTAGTGGTTTGGTGACAGGGTCGATCACTGAAGCTTTCTTT
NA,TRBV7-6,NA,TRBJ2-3,CASSQTSGPGGTDTQYF,TGTGCCAGCAGTCAGACCTCGGGCCCCGGAGGCACAGATACGCAGTATTTT
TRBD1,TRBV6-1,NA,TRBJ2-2,CASSGSWTGVTGELFF,TGTGCCAGCAGTGGAAGTTGGACAGGGGTCACCGGGGAGCTGTTTTTT
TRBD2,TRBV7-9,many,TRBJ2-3,CASPFSLAGAITDTQYF,TGTGCCAGCCCTTTCTCTTTAGCGGGGGCGATCACAGATACGCAGTATTTT
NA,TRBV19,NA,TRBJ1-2,CASSIMMGIPQNYGYTF,TGTGCCAGTAGTATTATGATGGGAATCCCCCAAAACTATGGCTACACCTTC
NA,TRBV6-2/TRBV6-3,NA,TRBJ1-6,CASSGQIYNSPLHF,TGTGCCAGCAGTGGACAGATCTATAATTCACCCCTCCACTTT
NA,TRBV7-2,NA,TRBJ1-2,CASSFPGTDYGYTF,TGTGCCAGCAGCTTCCCTGGGACTGACTATGGCTACACCTTC